The 25 T cell receptor beta chains below all came from one sample that was sequenced in a study of cytomegalovirus exposure and HLA in healthy donors. The PCR was carried out with 60 Vbeta primers and 13 Jbeta primers. Measured with immunoSEQ multiplex PCR; TCRdb has only the in-frame clones, and not every one. The sample has about 140,000 clones; 55% to 80% are singletons. The specimen sequenced was PBMCs. Receptors were obtained from a human donor in good health.

The chain joins TRBV6-1 to TRBJ2-7, with D perhaps TRBD1 (6 bases). Germline V CDR1 and CDR2: MNHNS, SASEGT. CDR3 size: 16 residues. Trimming stripped 4 bases from V and 0 bases from J, with 16 bases between. This chain's CDR3 is CASSGSISGASYEQYF. The CDR3 nucleotides read TGTGCCAGCAGTGGATCCATTTCAGGGGCCTCCTACGAGCAGTACTTC.

The V call is TRBV15, the J call TRBJ1-5, with 7 bases aligning to TRBD1. J lost 3 bases, V lost 3 bases, and 2 bases had no gene match. The CDR3 sequence is 14 residues long. Germline-derived CDR1 and CDR2 are LNHNV and YYDKDF (reference sequence). For the CDR3, the DNA is TGTGCCACCAGCAGGGGGACAGACAATCAGCCCCAGCATTTT. This sequence encodes CATSRGTDNQPQHF. Filled out from reference TRBV15 and TRBJ1-5, the complete variable domain reads DAMVIQNPRYQVTQFGKPVTLSCSQTLNHNVMYWYQQKSSQAPKLLFHYYDKDFNNEADTPDNFQSRRPNTSFCFLDIRSPGLGDTAMYLCATSRGTDNQPQHFGDGTRLSIL.

This chain uses TRBV25-1 with TRBJ2-1; D may be TRBD1 (6 bases). CDR3 length: 15 residues. Germline V gene lookup returns CDR1 MGHDK and CDR2 SYGVNS. V was cut by 6 bases and J by 8 bases, with 20 bases left in between. CDR3 residues: CASREAGAVVDEQFF. Written as DNA, the CDR3 is TGTGCCAGCAGAGAAGCAGGGGCGGTTGTCGATGAGCAGTTCTTC.

V gene TRBV2 combines with J gene TRBJ1-1; D may be TRBD1 (6 bases). The germline gives CDR1 SNHLY, CDR2 FYNNEI. Trimming removed 7 bases at V and 10 bases at J, with 13 bases between. There are 11 residues in the CDR3. The CDR3 reads CASNEQGVAFF. The CDR3 DNA reads as TGTGCCAGCAACGAACAGGGAGTAGCTTTCTTT.

This rearrangement joins TRBV6-5 to TRBJ2-7, with a possible D match to TRBD1 (6 bases). The germline V gene has CDR1 MNHEY and CDR2 SVGAGI. The CDR3 covers 14 residues. Between the trimmed V and J ends, which lost 6 bases and 6 bases, there was a span of 18 bases. CDR3 sequence (DNA): TGTGCCAGCAGCCGGACAGCTGGGAGCCGCGAGCAGTACTTC. Its translation: CASSRTAGSREQYF.

V gene TRBV4-1 combines with J gene TRBJ2-7; D is uncertain. With 1 base removed from V and 4 bases from J, the gap between germline ends came to 14 bases. CDR1 and CDR2 from the germline V gene are MGHRA and YSYEKL. The CDR3 length is 15 residues. Written as DNA, the CDR3 is TGCGCCAGCAGCCAAGTTTTTGGCCAGGATTACGAGCAGTACTTC. It translates to CASSQVFGQDYEQYF.

The genes are TRBV7-9 and TRBJ2-7; 9 nucleotides line up with TRBD1. The V and J ends lost 5 bases and 6 bases, in that order; junction bases with no gene match: 8. The CDR3 has 14 residues. Germline CDR1 is SEHNR and CDR2 is FQNEAQ (reference sequence). CDR3 in DNA: TGTGCCAGCAGCAGACGGGACAGGGCCTCCGAGCAGTACTTC. Its protein product is CASSRRDRASEQYF.

The chain has TRBV4-1 and TRBJ1-6; 10 bases fit TRBD1. Germline assignment: CDR1 MGHRA and CDR2 YSYEKL. The CDR3 is 17 amino acids. The V gene end was trimmed by 1 base and the J gene end by 8 bases; junction bases not matched to a gene: 8. The CDR3: CASSQGMGTGADSPLHF. The CDR3 coding sequence is TGCGCCAGCAGCCAAGGCATGGGGACAGGGGCGGATTCACCCCTCCACTTT.

This clone has only one observation. This sequence joins TRBV19 and TRBJ1-2; 9 bases map to TRBD1. The J segment lost 5 bases and the V segment lost 3 bases, leaving 7 bases of the junction unmatched. The CDR3 covers 15 residues. From germline, CDR1 is LNHDA and CDR2 SQIVND (reference sequence). Here the CDR3 DNA reads TGTGCCAGTAGTATTACAGGGGGCGCGTGGTATGGCTACACCTTC. Its translation is CASSITGGAWYGYTF.

The rearrangement joins TRBV18 to TRBJ1-2; D gene uncertain. Germline V lookup: CDR1 KGHSH, CDR2 LQKENI. The V end lost 0 bases, the J end lost 5 bases, and 13 bases lay between the germline ends. CDR3 length: 15 residues. CDR3 bases: TGTGCCAGCTCACCACCAACGGCGCCGACATATGGCTACACCTTC. Protein: CASSPPTAPTYGYTF.

This clone was detected a few times. This sequence joins TRBV19 and TRBJ1-1; maybe TRBD1 (5 bases). CDR3 length: 14 amino acids. CDR1 is LNHDA, CDR2 SQIVND, per germline (reference sequence). Between the trimmed V and J ends, which lost 1 base and 5 bases, there was a span of 11 bases. The CDR3 DNA is TGTGCCAGTAGTATAGGCGTTCGGGGGACTGAAGCTTTCTTT. Translated, it gives CASSIGVRGTEAFF.

The CDR3: CASSLSRDRGSADTQYF. CDR3 coding DNA: TGTGCCAGCAGCTTGTCAAGGGACAGGGGCTCGGCAGATACGCAGTATTTT. The chain uses TRBV5-6 and TRBJ2-3; 10 nucleotides align to TRBD1. After removal of 1 base from V and 4 bases from J, the junction contained 9 bases not matched to a gene. CDR3 length: 17 residues. Germline V gene sequence: CDR1 SGHDT, CDR2 YYEEEE.

The chain recombines TRBV6-6 with TRBJ2-5, with D possibly matching TRBD1 (5 bases). Trimming took off 5 bases at V and 2 bases at J, with 9 bases between the two ends. The germline V gene encodes CDR1 MNHNY and CDR2 SVGAGI (reference sequence). The CDR3 loop spans 13 amino acids. The CDR3 DNA follows: TGTGCCAGCAGTACGACAGAGCAAGAGACCCAGTACTTC. Its protein is CASSTTEQETQYF.

This chain uses TRBV28 with TRBJ1-4; no clear D gene. The CDR3 runs to 12 residues. Trimming removed 3 bases from V and 4 bases from J, with 3 bases in between. Germline V lookup: CDR1 MDHEN, CDR2 SYDVKM. DNA of the CDR3: TGTGCCAGCAGTTTGAGTAATGAAAAACTGTTTTTT. This translates into CASSLSNEKLFF.

V and J are TRBV6-1 and TRBJ1-2, with 8 bases matching TRBD1. V dropped 4 bases and J dropped 8; count of bases not matched to a gene: 24. Germline V CDR1 and CDR2: MNHNS, SASEGT. The CDR3 contains 19 residues. The CDR3 is CASSAYLGRETGAAGGYTF. CDR3 sequence (DNA): TGTGCCAGCAGTGCCTACCTGGGGAGGGAGACAGGGGCCGCGGGGGGCTACACCTTC.

The chain uses TRBV15 and TRBJ2-7, with 11 nucleotides matching TRBD2. Germline V gene data show CDR1 as LNHNV and CDR2 as YYDKDF (reference sequence). This CDR3 comprises 16 residues. The V and J ends lost 2 bases and 3 bases, in that order; junction bases with no gene match: 6. Here the CDR3 DNA reads TGTGCCACCAGCAGAACGACTAGCGGGATTTTCTACGAGCAGTACTTC. Protein: CATSRTTSGIFYEQYF.

The J gene is TRBJ1-2, the V gene TRBV18; 7 bases are a match to TRBD1. The V gene's germline CDR1 is KGHSH and CDR2 LQKENI. Trimming at V came to 2 bases and at J to 5 bases, leaving 8 bases not matched to a gene. The CDR3 extends over 15 amino acids. Here the CDR3 reads CASSPFTGDFYGYTF. Here the CDR3 DNA reads TGTGCCAGCTCACCATTTACAGGGGATTTTTATGGCTACACCTTC.

The chain joins TRBV7-2 to TRBJ2-3; TRBD2 is a possible D gene (6 bases). V shed 0 bases and J shed 0 bases, with 13 bases lying between them. The CDR3 loop spans 17 amino acids. Germline assignment: CDR1 SGHTA and CDR2 FQGNSA. CDR3 sequence: CASSLAGGITSTDTQYF. CDR3 sequence (DNA): TGTGCCAGCAGCTTAGCCGGAGGGATCACTAGCACAGATACGCAGTATTTT.

V is TRBV7-8 and J is TRBJ1-1, with TRBD1 matching over 8 bases. V lost 3 bases to trimming and J lost 3 bases; unmatched junction nucleotides: 0. The CDR3 length is 13 residues. In germline, CDR1 is SGHVS, CDR2 FQNEAQ. The CDR3: CASSLTGDTEAFF. CDR3 in DNA: TGTGCCAGCAGCTTGACAGGGGACACTGAAGCTTTCTTT.

This sequence joins TRBV30 and TRBJ2-1, with a possible D match to TRBD2 (5 bases). V was clipped by 2 bases and J by 4 bases, with 9 bases between them. The CDR3 contains 13 residues. Germline-derived CDR1 and CDR2 are GTSNPN and SVGIG (reference sequence). The CDR3 region is CAWSPSRYNEQFF. Written as DNA, the CDR3 is TGTGCCTGGAGTCCTAGCCGATACAATGAGCAGTTCTTC.

This clone appeared once. The chain couples TRBV14 to TRBJ2-7; 8 bases match TRBD2. V shed 3 bases and J 2 bases; nucleotides not matched to a gene: 9. This CDR3 is built from 16 residues. Germline V lookup: CDR1 SGHDN, CDR2 FVKESK. In DNA form, the CDR3 reads TGTGCCAGCAGCCAGTGGACTAGCAGAGGCCCCTACGAGCAGTACTTC. This translates into CASSQWTSRGPYEQYF.

This chain links TRBV18 with TRBJ2-7; D possibly corresponds to TRBD1 (6 bases). This CDR3 contains 15 residues. The V end was cut by 3 bases, the J end by 7 bases, with 19 bases between. Per the germline V gene, CDR1 is KGHSH and CDR2 is LQKENI. Written as DNA, the CDR3 is TGTGCCAGCTCACCTTTAGGACAGACCACTAGGGAGCAGTACTTC. This gives the protein CASSPLGQTTREQYF. Using reference TRBV18 and TRBJ2-7 for the parts outside the CDR3, the full variable domain is NAGVMQNPRHLVRRRGQEARLRCSPMKGHSHVYWYRQLPEEGLKFMVYLQKENIIDESGMPKERFSAEFPKEGPSILRIQQVVRGDSAAYFCASSPLGQTTREQYFGPGTRLTVT.

This clone was seen once. The chain joins TRBV5-6 to TRBJ1-2; 9 nucleotides align to TRBD1. J was trimmed by 6 bases and V by 5 bases; bases with no gene match: 5. CDR3 length: 13 amino acids. The germline gives CDR1 SGHDT, CDR2 YYEEEE. The CDR3 sequence is CASSFTGGNGYTF. Written as DNA, the CDR3 is TGTGCCAGCAGTTTCACAGGGGGCAATGGCTACACCTTC. Full variable domain (rest looked up from reference TRBV5-6 and TRBJ1-2): DAGVTQSPTHLIKTRGQQVTLRCSPKSGHDTVSWYQQALGQGPQFIFQYYEEEERQRGNFPDRFSGHQFPNYSSELNVNALLLGDSALYLCASSFTGGNGYTFGSGTRLTVV.

The CDR3 is CASSVPGQGGYGYTF. The CDR3 coding sequence is TGTGCCAGCAGCGTACCGGGACAGGGAGGCTATGGCTACACCTTC. The chain has TRBV7-9 and TRBJ1-2, with 9 bases fitting TRBD1. V lost 5 bases to trimming and J lost 4 bases; unmatched junction nucleotides: 8. The CDR3 is made up of 15 amino acids. CDR1 SEHNR and CDR2 FQNEAQ come from the germline V gene (reference sequence).

The CDR3: CASSRTGGFSYNSPLHF. The CDR3 nucleotides are TGTGCCAGCAGCCGGACAGGGGGCTTTTCCTATAATTCACCCCTCCACTTT. The rearrangement joins TRBV7-9 to TRBJ1-6; 11 nucleotides agree with TRBD1. The CDR3 spans 17 residues. CDR1 and CDR2 (germline): SEHNR, FQNEAQ (reference sequence). V trimming: 5 bases; J trimming: 1 base; junction bases outside the gene matches: 4.